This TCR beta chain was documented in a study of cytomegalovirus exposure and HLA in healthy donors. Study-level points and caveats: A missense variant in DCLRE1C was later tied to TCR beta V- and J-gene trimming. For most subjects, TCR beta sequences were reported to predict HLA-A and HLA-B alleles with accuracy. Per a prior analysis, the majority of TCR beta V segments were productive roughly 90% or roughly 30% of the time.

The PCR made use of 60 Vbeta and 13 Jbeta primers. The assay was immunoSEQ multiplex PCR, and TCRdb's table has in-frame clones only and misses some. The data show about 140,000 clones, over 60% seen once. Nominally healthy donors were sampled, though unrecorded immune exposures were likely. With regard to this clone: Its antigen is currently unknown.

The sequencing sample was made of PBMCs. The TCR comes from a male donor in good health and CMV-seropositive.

CDR3 in amino acids: CASSLVHSADTQYF. In nucleotides, the CDR3 is TGTGCCAGCAGCTTAGTACACAGTGCAGATACGCAGTATTTT. The rearrangement uses TRBV11-2 and TRBJ2-3; D not resolved. The CDR3 runs to 14 residues. The V and J ends lost 1 base and 4 bases respectively, with 9 bases between them. In germline, CDR1 is SGHAT, CDR2 FQNNGV.